This T cell receptor beta chain was identified in a study of Graves' ophthalmopathy and Graves' hyperthyroidism. On the study more broadly: The stable label applied to hyperthyroidism with no ophthalmopathy within 18 months of follow-up.

RNA transcripts were the source from which TCR beta CDR3 regions were amplified. HTBI-primed RT-PCR formed the first round, and a multiplex PCR formed the second. TCRdb reprocessed the multiplex PCR reads via MiXCR and lists one record per CDR3 protein. The data show 500,000 to 700,000 distinct CDR3 sequences, with under 40% seen just once and about 4.6% held by the top ten. Patients newly diagnosed with hyperthyroidism, under 2 months' duration, were aged 18 to 65, the study reports. Patients were excluded if they had other autoimmune diseases or uncontrolled infections, and likewise if pregnancy or lactation applied. Diagnosis relied on clinical symptoms, serum thyroxine, TRAb, thyroid ultrasound and orbital computed tomography. Per germline, CDR1 SEHNR and CDR2 FQNEAQ (reference sequence). CDR3 size: 13 residues. This clonotype was counted only a few times. Compared with germline, one end of the junction differs, possibly owing to a read error.

The clonotype originates from an adult man with Graves' hyperthyroidism. Sequencing used peripheral blood or thyroid tissue (not recorded which). J is TRBJ2-7 and V is TRBV7-9; a weak D match, TRBD2 (6 bases). The CDR3 DNA reads TGTGCCAGCACTGAGGGGACTCTCCTCGAGCAGTGCTTC. As protein: CASTEGTLLEQCF.